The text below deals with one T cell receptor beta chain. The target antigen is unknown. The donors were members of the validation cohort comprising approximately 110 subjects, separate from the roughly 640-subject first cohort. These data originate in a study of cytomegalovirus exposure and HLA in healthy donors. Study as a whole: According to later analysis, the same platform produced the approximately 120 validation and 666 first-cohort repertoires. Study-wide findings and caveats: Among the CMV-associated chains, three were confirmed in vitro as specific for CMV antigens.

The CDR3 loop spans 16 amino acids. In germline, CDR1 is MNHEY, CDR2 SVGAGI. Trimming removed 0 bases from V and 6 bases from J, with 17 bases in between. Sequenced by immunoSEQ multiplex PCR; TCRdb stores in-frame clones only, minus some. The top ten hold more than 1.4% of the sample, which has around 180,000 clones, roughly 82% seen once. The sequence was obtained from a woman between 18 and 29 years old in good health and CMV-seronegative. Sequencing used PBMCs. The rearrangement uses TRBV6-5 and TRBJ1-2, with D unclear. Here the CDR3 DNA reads TGTGCCAGCAGTTACTCTTCGAGAATGCTGCCTGATGGCTACACCTTC. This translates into CASSYSSRMLPDGYTF.